The 14 T cell receptor beta chains given below trace back to one sample, sequenced in a study of read filtering for tumor transcriptome and immune sequencing. From about 400 ng of RNA, a library with molecular barcoded alpha/delta and beta/gamma adaptors was made. TCRdb re-derived calls from the reads in MiXCR, one entry per CDR3 protein. The table records approximately 41,000 distinct CDR3 sequences, roughly 13% of them present only once. Sequencing input: a population of CD138-negative cells sorted from bone marrow. These receptors all stem from a donor at least 40 years old with multiple myeloma.

The chain carries TRBV9 and TRBJ2-1, with TRBD2 matching 9 bases. V shed 0 bases, J shed 6 bases, and the junction held 4 bases outside the gene matches. Germline lookup yields CDR1 SGDLS and CDR2 YYNGEE. This CDR3 is 15 amino acids long. CDR3 protein: CASSVVGAGGNEQFF. The CDR3 DNA sequence: TGTGCCAGCAGCGTAGTAGGAGCGGGAGGCAATGAGCAGTTCTTC.

The J gene is TRBJ2-7, the V gene TRBV5-1, with D tentatively TRBD1 (5 bases). Germline values: CDR1 SGHRS, CDR2 YFSETQ. The CDR3 covers 15 residues. V was cut by 0 bases and J by 4 bases, with 14 bases left in between. The CDR3 DNA sequence: TGCGCCAGCAGCTTGGGATGGGGCGGCCCGTACGAGCAGTACTTC. The encoded protein is CASSLGWGGPYEQYF. The full variable domain, rest sourced from reference TRBV5-1 and TRBJ2-7, is KAGVTQTPRYLIKTRGQQVTLSCSPISGHRSVSWYQQTPGQGLQFLFEYFSETQRNKGNFPGRFSGRQFSNSRSEMNVSTLELGDSALYLCASSLGWGGPYEQYFGPGTRLTVT.

In this sample, this clonotype turned up many times. The rearrangement uses TRBV5-1 and TRBJ2-7; 8 bases fit TRBD2. Germline V gene lookup returns CDR1 SGHRS and CDR2 YFSETQ. The CDR3 is 14 amino acids. V lost 2 bases, J lost 7 bases, and 8 bases stayed unmatched. CDR3 sequence: CASSFQSGSEEQYF. In DNA form, the CDR3 reads TGCGCCAGCAGCTTCCAAAGCGGGAGTGAAGAGCAGTACTTC.

This clonotype was found many times. The gene calls are TRBV27 and TRBJ2-1, with 7 nucleotides matching TRBD2. Germline lookup yields CDR1 MNHEY and CDR2 SMNVEV (reference sequence). CDR3 length: 17 amino acids. Trimming cost V 6 bases and J 0 bases; bases outside gene matches: 11. Here the CDR3 reads CASSPGRAFSSYNEQFF. The CDR3 DNA reads as TGTGCCAGCAGCCCTGGGAGGGCCTTTAGCTCCTACAATGAGCAGTTCTTC.

This clonotype was observed many times. The chain uses TRBV30 and TRBJ2-1, with D unclear. This CDR3 contains 12 residues. CDR1 and CDR2 from the germline V gene are GTSNPN and SVGIG (reference sequence). V was shortened by 2 bases and J by 7 bases, with 9 bases between the two germline ends. The CDR3 region is CAWSLGNNEQFF. DNA of the CDR3: TGTGCCTGGAGTTTAGGAAATAATGAGCAGTTCTTC.

The table lists this clonotype with many counts. V and J are TRBV20-1 and TRBJ2-2; the D call may be TRBD1 or TRBD2 (6 bases each). Trimming left V 6 bases short and J 4 bases short, with 18 bases between. The CDR3 is 15 residues long. Germline CDR1 is DFQATT and CDR2 is SNEGSKA (reference sequence). The CDR3 is CSARGGGAFTGELFF. The CDR3 nucleotides are TGCAGTGCCAGGGGAGGCGGAGCTTTCACCGGGGAGCTGTTTTTT.

There are many counts of this clonotype. The V call is TRBV12-3 or TRBV12-4, the J call TRBJ1-1; 7 positions match TRBD1. With V trimmed by 6 bases and J by 6 bases, 7 bases remained unmatched. This CDR3 has 13 residues. The CDR3 DNA reads TGTGCCAGCAGAGAGACAGGGACTGCTGAAGCTTTCTTT. Translation gives CASRETGTAEAFF.

This clonotype showed up many times. This chain uses TRBV7-9 with TRBJ2-1; unclear D gene. The CDR3 loop spans 13 amino acids. The germline V and J ends were trimmed by 3 bases and 9 bases, with 12 bases remaining between them. Germline CDR1 SEHNR, CDR2 FQNEAQ (reference sequence). In nucleotides, the CDR3 is TGTGCCAGCAGCTTGGCCGCCGAAGGTGAGCAGTTCTTC. Amino acid sequence: CASSLAAEGEQFF.

This rearrangement joins TRBV28 to TRBJ1-2, with D perhaps TRBD1 (5 bases). Trimming left V 8 bases short and J 2 bases short, with 12 bases between. This CDR3 region has 13 residues. CDR1 and CDR2 from the germline V gene are MDHEN and SYDVKM. CDR3 loop: CASLDSGNYGYTF. Here the CDR3 DNA reads TGTGCCAGCCTTGACAGCGGAAACTATGGCTACACCTTC.

This clonotype was detected ten times or more. The chain carries TRBV20-1 and TRBJ2-7; 8 nucleotides match TRBD1. This CDR3 region has 13 residues. The V gene's germline CDR1 is DFQATT and CDR2 SNEGSKA (reference sequence). Trimming removed 5 bases from V and 2 bases from J; junction bases left unmatched: 5. In nucleotides, the CDR3 is TGCAGTGCTCAGGACAGGGCTGCCTACGAGCAGTACTTC. The encoded protein is CSAQDRAAYEQYF.

At least ten counts were recorded for this clonotype. V and J are TRBV3-1 and TRBJ2-1; D is tentatively TRBD1 or TRBD2 (5 bases each). V was trimmed by 3 bases and J by 9 bases, leaving 9 bases between them. The germline V gene encodes CDR1 LGHDT and CDR2 YNNKEL (reference sequence). CDR3 size: 12 residues. As DNA, the CDR3 is TGTGCCAGCAGCCAGACTGGGACTGAGCAGTTCTTC. This gives the protein CASSQTGTEQFF.

This clonotype was counted only a few times. This chain links TRBV6-1 with TRBJ2-3, with D possibly matching TRBD1 (6 bases). V lost 7 bases and J lost 4, with 12 bases in between. Germline lookup yields CDR1 MNHNS and CDR2 SASEGT. This CDR3 contains 13 residues. As DNA, the CDR3 is TGTGCCAGCACTAAAAGGACAGCAGATACGCAGTATTTT. It codes for CASTKRTADTQYF.

At least ten counts were recorded for this clonotype. The rearrangement links TRBV7-3 to TRBJ2-1, with TRBD2 as a possible D gene (6 bases). In germline, CDR1 is SGHTA, CDR2 FQGTGA. V shed 2 bases and J shed 12 bases, with 14 bases lying between them. The CDR3 has 13 residues. DNA for the CDR3: TGTGCCAGCAGCTTAGACGGGGGACTCGGGCAGTTCTTC. Translated, it gives CASSLDGGLGQFF.

This clonotype was counted ten times or more. The chain has TRBV20-1 and TRBJ2-1; TRBD2 matches 10 bases. The trim removed 0 bases at V and 8 bases at J, leaving 10 bases unmatched. This CDR3 comprises 16 residues. The V gene's germline CDR1 is DFQATT and CDR2 SNEGSKA (reference sequence). CDR3 DNA sequence: TGCAGTGCTAGAGATCGTGCTAGCGGGAGTATCTATGAGCAGTTCTTC. Translation: CSARDRASGSIYEQFF.